This T cell receptor (beta chain) was recovered during a study of neurological immune-mediated disorders. The germline V gene encodes CDR1 SEHNR and CDR2 FQNEAQ (reference sequence). Trimming cost V 5 bases and J 3 bases, with 13 bases left between them. The CDR3 loop spans 14 amino acids. It was by 5'RACE with 10-nucleotide random UMIs that the cDNA was made. Each CDR3 protein is one row after TCRdb ran MiXCR on the 5' RACE reads. The profile shows more than 75,000 distinct CDR3 sequences, approximately 10% of them singletons. The rearrangement joins TRBV7-9 to TRBJ2-5, with D perhaps assigned TRBD1 or TRBD2 (5 bases each). This receptor was taken from a middle-aged man in good health. Sequencing was carried out using PBMCs. The CDR3 nucleotides read TGTGCCAGCAGCCTCCGGGACCCCGAAGAGACCCAGTACTTC. It encodes CASSLRDPEETQYF.